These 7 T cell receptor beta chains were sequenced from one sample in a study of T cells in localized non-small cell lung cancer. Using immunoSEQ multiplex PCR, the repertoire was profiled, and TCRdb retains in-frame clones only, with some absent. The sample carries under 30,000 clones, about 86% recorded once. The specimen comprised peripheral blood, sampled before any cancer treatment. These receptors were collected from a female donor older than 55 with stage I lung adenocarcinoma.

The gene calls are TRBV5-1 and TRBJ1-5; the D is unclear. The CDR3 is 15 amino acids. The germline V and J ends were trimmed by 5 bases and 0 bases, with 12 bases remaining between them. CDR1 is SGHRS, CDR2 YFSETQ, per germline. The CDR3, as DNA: TGCGCCAGCAGAACTCGGGCGGATAGCAATCAGCCCCAGCATTTT. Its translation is CASRTRADSNQPQHF.

The DNA for the CDR3 is TGCAGCGTTGGTCTTTCCGGGGAGCTGTTTTTT. Translating it yields CSVGLSGELFF. The chain has TRBV29-1 and TRBJ2-2; D remains unclear. CDR1 is SQVTM and CDR2 is ANQGSEA in the germline V gene. The CDR3 has 11 residues. V lost 4 bases, J lost 6 bases, and 6 bases lay in between.

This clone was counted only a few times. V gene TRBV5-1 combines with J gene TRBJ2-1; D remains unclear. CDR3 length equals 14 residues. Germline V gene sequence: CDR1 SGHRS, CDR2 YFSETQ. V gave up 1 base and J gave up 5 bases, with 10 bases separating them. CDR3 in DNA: TGCGCCAGCAGCTTGTCTTACTACAACAATGAGCAGTTCTTC. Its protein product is CASSLSYYNNEQFF.

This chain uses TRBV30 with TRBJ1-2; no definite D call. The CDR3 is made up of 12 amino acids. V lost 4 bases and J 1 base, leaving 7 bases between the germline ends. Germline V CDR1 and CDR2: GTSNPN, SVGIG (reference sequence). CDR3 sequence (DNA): TGTGCCTGGAACCCGGATAACTATGGCTACACCTTC. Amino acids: CAWNPDNYGYTF.

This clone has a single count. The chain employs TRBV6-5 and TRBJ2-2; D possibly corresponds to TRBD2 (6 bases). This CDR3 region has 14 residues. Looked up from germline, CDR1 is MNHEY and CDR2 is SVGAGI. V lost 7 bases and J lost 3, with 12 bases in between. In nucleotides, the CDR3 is TGTGCCAGCATTAGCGGCCCCCACACCGGGGAGCTGTTTTTT. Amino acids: CASISGPHTGELFF.

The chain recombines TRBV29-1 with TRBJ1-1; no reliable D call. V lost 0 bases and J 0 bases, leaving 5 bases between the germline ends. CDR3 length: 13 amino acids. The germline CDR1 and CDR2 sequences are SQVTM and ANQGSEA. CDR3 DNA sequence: TGCAGCGTTGAAGACGGATTGAACACTGAAGCTTTCTTT. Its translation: CSVEDGLNTEAFF. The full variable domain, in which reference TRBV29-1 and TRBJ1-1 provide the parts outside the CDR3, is SAVISQKPSRDICQRGTSLTIQCQVDSQVTMMFWYRQQPGQSLTLIATANQGSEATYESGFVIDKFPISRPNLTFSTLTVSNMSPEDSSIYLCSVEDGLNTEAFFGQGTRLTVV.

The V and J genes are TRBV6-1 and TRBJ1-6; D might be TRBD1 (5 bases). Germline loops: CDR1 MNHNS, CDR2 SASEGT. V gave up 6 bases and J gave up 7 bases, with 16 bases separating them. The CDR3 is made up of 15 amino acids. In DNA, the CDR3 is TGTGCCAGCAGGGGTTCCGGGACGGGCAATTCACCCCTCCACTTT. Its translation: CASRGSGTGNSPLHF.